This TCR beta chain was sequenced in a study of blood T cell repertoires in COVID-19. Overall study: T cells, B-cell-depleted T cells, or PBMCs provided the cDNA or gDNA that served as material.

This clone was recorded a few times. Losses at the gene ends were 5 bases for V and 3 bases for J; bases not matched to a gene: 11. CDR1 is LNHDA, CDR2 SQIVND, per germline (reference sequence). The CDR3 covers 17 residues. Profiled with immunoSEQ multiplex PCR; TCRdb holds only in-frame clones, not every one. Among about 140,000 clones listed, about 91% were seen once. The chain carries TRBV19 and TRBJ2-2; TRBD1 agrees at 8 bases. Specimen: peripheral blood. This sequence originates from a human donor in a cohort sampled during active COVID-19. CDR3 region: CASSLETGTGYTGELFF. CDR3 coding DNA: TGTGCCAGTAGTCTCGAAACCGGGACAGGCTACACCGGGGAGCTGTTTTTT.